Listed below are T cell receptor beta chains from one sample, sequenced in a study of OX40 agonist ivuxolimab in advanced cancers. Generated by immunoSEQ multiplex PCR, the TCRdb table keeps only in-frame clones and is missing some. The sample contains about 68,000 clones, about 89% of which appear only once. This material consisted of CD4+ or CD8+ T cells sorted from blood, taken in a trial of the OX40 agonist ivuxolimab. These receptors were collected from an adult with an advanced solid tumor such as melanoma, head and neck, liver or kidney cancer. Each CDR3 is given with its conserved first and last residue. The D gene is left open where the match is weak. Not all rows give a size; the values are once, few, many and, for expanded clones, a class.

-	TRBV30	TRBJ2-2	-	CAWGRDARGELFF	TGTGCCTGGGGCCGGGACGCACGGGGGGAGCTGTTTTTT
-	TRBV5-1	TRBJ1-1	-	CASSLEMGQGRRAFF	TGCGCCAGCAGCTTGGAAATGGGACAAGGTCGAAGGGCTTTCTTT
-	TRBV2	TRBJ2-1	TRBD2	CASSETSGNYEQFF	TGTGCCAGCAGTGAAACTAGCGGGAACTATGAGCAGTTCTTC
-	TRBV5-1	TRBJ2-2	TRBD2	CASSPIPSGSAGELFF	TGCGCCAGCAGCCCAATCCCTAGCGGGAGCGCCGGGGAGCTGTTTTTT
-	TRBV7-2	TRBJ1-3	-	CASSLEGMSGNTIYF	TGTGCCAGCAGCTTAGAGGGGATGTCTGGAAACACCATATATTTT
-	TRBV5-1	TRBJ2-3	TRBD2	CASSLDSGRGTDTQYF	TGCGCCAGCAGCCTAGATAGCGGGAGGGGGACAGATACGCAGTATTTT
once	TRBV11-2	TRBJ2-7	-	CASSLRNRISYEQYF	TGTGCCAGCAGCTTAAGAAACAGAATCTCCTACGAGCAGTACTTC
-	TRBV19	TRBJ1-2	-	CASSKQHGYTF	TGTGCCAGTAGCAAACAGCATGGCTACACCTTC
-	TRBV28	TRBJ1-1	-	CASMVSGGNTEAFF	TGTGCCAGCATGGTTTCAGGAGGGAACACTGAAGCTTTCTTT
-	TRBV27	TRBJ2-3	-	CASSSSGRGTDTQYF	TGTGCCAGCAGTTCGTCCGGGAGAGGGACAGATACGCAGTATTTT
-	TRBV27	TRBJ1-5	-	CASRGDGGGNQPQHF	TGTGCCAGCAGGGGAGACGGCGGGGGCAATCAGCCCCAGCATTTT
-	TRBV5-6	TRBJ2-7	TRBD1	CASSLGDRASYEQYF	TGTGCCAGCAGCTTGGGGGACAGGGCCTCCTACGAGCAGTACTTC
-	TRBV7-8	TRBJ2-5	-	CASTKTRELKETQYF	TGTGCCAGCACCAAAACCCGGGAGTTGAAGGAGACCCAGTACTTC
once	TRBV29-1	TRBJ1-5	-	CSAAEPGIGPQHF	TGCAGCGCTGCGGAACCTGGCATAGGGCCCCAGCATTTT
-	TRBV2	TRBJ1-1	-	CASGATDMNTEAFF	TGTGCCAGCGGAGCGACAGACATGAACACTGAAGCTTTCTTT
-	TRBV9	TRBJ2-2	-	CASSASIWGDGELFF	TGTGCCAGCAGCGCAAGTATTTGGGGCGACGGGGAGCTGTTTTTT
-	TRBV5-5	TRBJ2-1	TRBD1	CASSFYPPGQINNEQFF	TGTGCCAGCAGCTTTTATCCCCCGGGACAGATCAACAATGAGCAGTTCTTC
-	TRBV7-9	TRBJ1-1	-	CASRKDGRNTEAFF	TGTGCCAGCAGGAAAGACGGCCGGAACACTGAAGCTTTCTTT
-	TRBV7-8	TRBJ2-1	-	CASSSTGTPSYNEQFF	TGTGCCAGCAGCTCGACCGGGACTCCGAGTTACAATGAGCAGTTCTTC
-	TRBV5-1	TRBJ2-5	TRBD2	CASSLATSGGGSGETQYF	TGCGCCAGCAGCTTGGCGACTAGCGGTGGAGGGTCGGGAGAGACCCAGTACTTC
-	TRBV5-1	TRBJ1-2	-	CASSLEEYGYTF	TGCGCCAGCAGCTTGGAGGAATATGGCTACACCTTC
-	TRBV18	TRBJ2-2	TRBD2	CASSPLGLAGGTGELFF	TGTGCCAGCTCACCACTTGGACTAGCTGGGGGCACCGGGGAGCTGTTTTTT
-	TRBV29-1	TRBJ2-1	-	CSVLGPGDSYNEQFF	TGCAGCGTCCTGGGCCCCGGAGACTCCTACAATGAGCAGTTCTTC
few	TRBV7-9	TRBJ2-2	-	CASSSDANTGELFF	TGTGCCAGCAGCTCGGATGCGAACACCGGGGAGCTGTTTTTT